A selection of T cell receptor beta chains follows, all from one sample in a study of T-cell memory formation after mild COVID-19. TCRdb reprocessed the 5' RACE reads with MiXCR, giving one entry per CDR3 protein. The sample carries 250,000 to 400,000 distinct CDR3 sequences, roughly an eighth recorded once. Sequencing was carried out using PBMCs or a T cell subset sorted from them (not recorded which). The receptors derive from a man younger than 30 who had mild COVID-19 (a few samples of this study predate the infection). Cell type and time point are not known. CDR3s include the opening cysteine and the closing phenylalanine or tryptophan. Fields, in order: clone size, J gene, D gene, V gene, CDR3 protein, CDR3 DNA. The D gene is left open where the match is weak. Size values are once, few and many counts, or a class for expanded clones, and some rows have none.

- TRBJ2-5 - TRBV7-7 CASRNSGEETQYF TGTGCTAGCAGAAATAGCGGCGAAGAGACCCAGTACTTC
- TRBJ2-2 - TRBV7-2 CASSPFLSGTGELFF TGTGCCAGCAGCCCGTTTCTCTCGGGCACCGGGGAGCTGTTTTTT
- TRBJ2-1 TRBD2 TRBV19 CASSIASGANNEQFF TGTGCCAGTAGTATCGCTAGCGGGGCCAACAATGAGCAGTTCTTC
- TRBJ2-2 TRBD1 TRBV2 CASSVWTGGEELFF TGTGCCAGCAGTGTTTGGACAGGGGGAGAGGAGCTGTTTTTT
- TRBJ1-1 - TRBV7-9 CASSAALNTEAFF TGTGCCAGCAGCGCTGCTTTGAACACTGAAGCTTTCTTT
few TRBJ2-7 TRBD2 TRBV4-2 CASSQGALAGSYEQYF TGTGCCAGCAGCCAAGGGGCACTAGCGGGCTCCTACGAGCAGTACTTC
few TRBJ1-2 - TRBV5-8 CASSLGQRSNYGYTF TGTGCCAGCAGCTTGGGACAGCGAAGCAACTATGGCTACACCTTC
few TRBJ2-7 - TRBV20-1 CSASFGTSPYEQYF TGCAGTGCTAGTTTCGGGACTTCCCCCTACGAGCAGTACTTC
- TRBJ2-5 - TRBV30 CAWSVVRGGETQYF TGTGCCTGGAGTGTGGTGCGGGGCGGGGAGACCCAGTACTTC
- TRBJ2-2 - TRBV24-1 CATNEGHGELFF TGTGCCACCAACGAGGGACACGGGGAGCTGTTTTTT
few TRBJ2-1 TRBD1 TRBV29-1 CSVELRDRGLSEQFF TGCAGCGTTGAACTCCGGGACAGGGGGCTGAGTGAGCAGTTCTTC
- TRBJ2-2 - TRBV20-1 CSALSPSNTGELFF TGCAGTGCTTTATCACCCTCGAACACCGGGGAGCTGTTTTTT
- TRBJ1-4 - TRBV20-1 CSARWGNEKLFF TGCAGTGCTAGATGGGGGAATGAAAAACTGTTTTTT
few TRBJ1-2 - TRBV7-9 CATRLGSEGYTF TGTGCCACCCGATTAGGATCCGAGGGCTACACCTTC
many TRBJ2-7 - TRBV7-9 CASSPTPNYEQYF TGTGCCAGCAGCCCAACTCCGAACTACGAGCAGTACTTC
- TRBJ1-3 TRBD1 TRBV20-1 CSARIQGANTIYF TGCAGTGCTAGAATTCAGGGGGCAAACACCATATATTTT
few TRBJ2-3 - TRBV7-9 CASSSTTAHEDTQYF TGTGCCAGCAGCTCTACCACGGCCCACGAAGATACGCAGTATTTT
- TRBJ1-2 - TRBV7-3 CASSFGPGTEGYTF TGTGCCAGCAGCTTTGGTCCTGGGACGGAGGGCTACACCTTC
- TRBJ1-6 TRBD1 TRBV12-5 CASGGGTGRPPLHF TGTGCTAGTGGTGGGGGGACAGGCCGCCCTCCCCTCCACTTT
few TRBJ2-3 - TRBV6-2/TRBV6-3 CASSPGRDVDTQYF TGTGCCAGCAGTCCCGGGAGAGATGTTGATACGCAGTATTTT
- TRBJ2-5 - TRBV20-1 CSAPLGVQETQYF TGCAGTGCCCCCTTGGGAGTCCAAGAGACCCAGTACTTC
- TRBJ2-6 - TRBV18 CASSPPNSGANVLTF TGTGCCAGCTCACCACCGAACTCTGGGGCCAACGTCCTGACTTTC
- TRBJ2-4 TRBD2 TRBV7-2 CASSYREGVGNIQYF TGTGCCAGCAGTTACCGGGAGGGAGTTGGAAACATTCAGTACTTC
few TRBJ1-6 TRBD1 TRBV11-2 CASSPLTGIYPPLHF TGTGCCAGCAGCCCGTTGACAGGGATCTACCCACCCCTCCACTTT
- TRBJ2-1 TRBD1 TRBV7-2 CASSMRGTGLYNEQFF TGTGCCAGCAGCATGAGGGGGACAGGGTTATACAATGAGCAGTTCTTC
- TRBJ1-1 - TRBV7-9 CASSLVGLTEAFF TGTGCCAGCAGCTTAGTTGGCCTGACTGAAGCTTTCTTT
few TRBJ1-2 - TRBV9 CASSVAPQSHYGYTF TGTGCCAGCAGCGTAGCCCCACAGAGCCACTATGGCTACACCTTC
few TRBJ2-7 - TRBV10-3 CAIRAVGSREQYF TGTGCCATCAGGGCAGTAGGGTCTCGGGAGCAGTACTTC
- TRBJ2-3 TRBD2 TRBV6-1 CASSGSGDTDTQYF TGTGCCAGCAGTGGTAGCGGGGACACAGATACGCAGTATTTT
- TRBJ1-1 - TRBV5-1 CASSGQNPEAFF TGCGCCAGCAGCGGACAGAACCCTGAAGCTTTCTTT
- TRBJ2-3 - TRBV25-1 CASSEYFDTQYF TGTGCCAGCAGTGAATATTTCGATACGCAGTATTTT
- TRBJ2-5 - TRBV5-1 CASSLAVGTQETQYF TGCGCCAGCAGCTTGGCCGTCGGAACCCAAGAGACCCAGTACTTC
- TRBJ2-5 - TRBV7-9 CASSPRAETQYF TGTGCCAGCAGCCCCAGGGCCGAGACCCAGTACTTC
- TRBJ2-1 - TRBV7-2 CASSQRMVNEQFF TGTGCCAGCAGCCAAAGGATGGTCAATGAGCAGTTCTTC
few TRBJ1-1 - TRBV7-9 CASSSWELGLNTEAFF TGTGCCAGCAGCTCCTGGGAGCTGGGATTGAACACTGAAGCTTTCTTT
few TRBJ2-3 TRBD2 TRBV19 CASSPQAGGATDTQYF TGTGCCAGTAGTCCTCAAGCGGGGGGTGCAACAGATACGCAGTATTTT
few TRBJ2-6 - TRBV30 CAVARFSGANVLTF TGTGCGGTTGCCCGTTTCTCTGGGGCCAACGTCCTGACTTTC
few TRBJ2-1 - TRBV10-3 CAICGLRDFNEQFF TGTGCCATCTGCGGGCTTAGGGACTTTAATGAGCAGTTCTTC
few TRBJ2-2 - TRBV13 CASSSGDGNTGELFF TGTGCCAGCAGCTCCGGGGACGGGAACACCGGGGAGCTGTTTTTT
- TRBJ1-2 - TRBV9 CASSDLVGYGYTF TGTGCCAGCAGCGACCTCGTTGGCTATGGCTACACCTTC
few TRBJ2-5 TRBD2 TRBV5-1 CASSLAPAGGPETQYF TGCGCCAGCAGCTTGGCCCCAGCGGGGGGGCCAGAGACCCAGTACTTC
few TRBJ1-5 - TRBV4-2 CASSQDTGSQSQPQHF TGTGCCAGCAGCCAAGATACGGGAAGCCAGAGTCAGCCCCAGCATTTT
- TRBJ2-3 - TRBV6-1 CASSATNVPPGTQYF TGTGCCAGCAGCGCAACTAATGTACCCCCAGGTACGCAGTATTTT
few TRBJ2-1 - TRBV27 CASSLVTGGPYNEQFF TGTGCCAGCAGTTTGGTTACCGGGGGGCCCTACAATGAGCAGTTCTTC
few TRBJ2-1 - TRBV9 CASSPGVLVNSYNEQFF TGTGCCAGCAGCCCGGGGGTTCTAGTAAACTCCTACAATGAGCAGTTCTTC
- TRBJ2-1 TRBD2 TRBV6-6 CASSYLLAGDEQFF TGTGCCAGCAGTTACTTACTAGCGGGGGATGAGCAGTTCTTC
many TRBJ1-2 - TRBV18 CASSAANSDVGYTF TGTGCCAGCTCAGCGGCAAACTCGGATGTAGGCTACACCTTC
few TRBJ1-4 TRBD1 TRBV7-4 CASSLTPDRVGEKLFF TGTGCCAGCAGCCTCACCCCGGACAGGGTGGGTGAAAAACTGTTTTTT
- TRBJ2-7 TRBD1 TRBV7-2 CASSFYGTGVYEQYF TGTGCCAGCAGCTTTTACGGGACAGGAGTCTACGAGCAGTACTTC
- TRBJ2-7 TRBD1 TRBV19 CASSIDRGGTYEQYF TGTGCCAGTAGTATAGACAGAGGGGGCACCTACGAGCAGTACTTC
- TRBJ2-3 - TRBV7-3 CASSGSGPTDTQYF TGTGCCAGCAGCGGAAGTGGTCCCACAGATACGCAGTATTTT
- TRBJ2-5 - TRBV11-2 CASSPQQGREETQYF TGTGCCAGCAGCCCGCAACAGGGACGGGAGGAGACCCAGTACTTC
few TRBJ2-5 - TRBV5-1 CASSLESRQETQYF TGCGCCAGCAGCTTGGAGTCTAGACAAGAGACCCAGTACTTC
- TRBJ1-2 - TRBV18 CASSPVSPNYGYTF TGTGCCAGCTCCCCAGTCAGCCCTAACTATGGCTACACCTTC